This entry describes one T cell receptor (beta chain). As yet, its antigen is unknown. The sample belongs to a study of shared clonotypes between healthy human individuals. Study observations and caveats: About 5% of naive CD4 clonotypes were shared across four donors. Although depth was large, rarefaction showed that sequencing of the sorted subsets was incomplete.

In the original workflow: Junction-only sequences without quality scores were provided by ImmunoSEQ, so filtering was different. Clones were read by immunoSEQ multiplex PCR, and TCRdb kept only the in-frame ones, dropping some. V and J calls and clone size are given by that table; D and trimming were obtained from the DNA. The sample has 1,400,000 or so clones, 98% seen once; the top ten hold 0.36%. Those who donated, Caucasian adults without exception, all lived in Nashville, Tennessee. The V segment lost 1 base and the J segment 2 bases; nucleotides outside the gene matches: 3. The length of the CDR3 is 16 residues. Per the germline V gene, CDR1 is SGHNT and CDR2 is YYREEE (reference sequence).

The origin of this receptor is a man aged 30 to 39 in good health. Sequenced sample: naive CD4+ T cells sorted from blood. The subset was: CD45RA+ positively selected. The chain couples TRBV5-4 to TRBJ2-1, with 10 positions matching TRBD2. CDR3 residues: CASSLSSGRAYNEQFF. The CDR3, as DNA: TGTGCCAGCAGCTTGTCCAGCGGGAGGGCCTACAATGAGCAGTTCTTC. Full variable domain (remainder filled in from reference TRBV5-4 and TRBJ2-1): ETGVTQSPTHLIKTRGQQVTLRCSSQSGHNTVSWYQQALGQGPQFIFQYYREEENGRGNFPPRFSGLQFPNYSSELNVNALELDDSALYLCASSLSSGRAYNEQFFGPGTRLTVL.